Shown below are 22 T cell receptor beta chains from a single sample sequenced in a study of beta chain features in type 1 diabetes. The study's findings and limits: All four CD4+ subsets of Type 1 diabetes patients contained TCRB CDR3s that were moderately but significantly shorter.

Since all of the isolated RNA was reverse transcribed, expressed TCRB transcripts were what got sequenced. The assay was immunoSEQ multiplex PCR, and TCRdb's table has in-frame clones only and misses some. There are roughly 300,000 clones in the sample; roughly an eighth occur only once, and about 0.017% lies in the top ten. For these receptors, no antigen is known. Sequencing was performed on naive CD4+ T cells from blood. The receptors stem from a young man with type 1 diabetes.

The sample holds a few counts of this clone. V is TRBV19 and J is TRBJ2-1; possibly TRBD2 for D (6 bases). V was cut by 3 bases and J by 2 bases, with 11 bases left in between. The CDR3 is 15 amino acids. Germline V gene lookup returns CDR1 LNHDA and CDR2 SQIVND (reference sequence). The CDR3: CASSMRRGTYNEQFF. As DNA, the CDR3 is TGTGCCAGTAGTATGCGACGGGGGACCTACAATGAGCAGTTCTTC.

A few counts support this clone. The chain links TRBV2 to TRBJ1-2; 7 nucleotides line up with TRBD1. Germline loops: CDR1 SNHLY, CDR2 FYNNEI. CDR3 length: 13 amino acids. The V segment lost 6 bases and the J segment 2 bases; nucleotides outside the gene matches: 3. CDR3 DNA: TGTGCCAGCAGCTGGGACAGCAACTATGGCTACACCTTC. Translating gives CASSWDSNYGYTF.

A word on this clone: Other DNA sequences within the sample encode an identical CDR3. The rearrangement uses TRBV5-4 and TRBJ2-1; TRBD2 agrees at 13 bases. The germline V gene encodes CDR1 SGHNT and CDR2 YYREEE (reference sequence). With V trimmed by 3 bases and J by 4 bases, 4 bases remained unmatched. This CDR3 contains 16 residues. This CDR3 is CASSSGLAGTYNEQFF. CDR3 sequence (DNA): TGTGCCAGCAGCTCGGGACTAGCGGGAACTTACAATGAGCAGTTCTTC.

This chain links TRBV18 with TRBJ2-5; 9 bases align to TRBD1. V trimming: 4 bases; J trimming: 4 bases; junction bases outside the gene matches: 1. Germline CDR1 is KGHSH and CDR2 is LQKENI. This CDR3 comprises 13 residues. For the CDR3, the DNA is TGTGCCAGCTCACGGGGACAGGGAGAGACCCAGTACTTC. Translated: CASSRGQGETQYF.

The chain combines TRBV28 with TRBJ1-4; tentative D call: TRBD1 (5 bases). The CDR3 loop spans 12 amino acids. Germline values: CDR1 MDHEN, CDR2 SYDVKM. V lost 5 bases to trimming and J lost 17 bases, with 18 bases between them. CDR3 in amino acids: CASSARQTRLFF. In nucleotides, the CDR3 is TGTGCCAGCAGTGCGCGACAGACCCGTCTATTTTTT.

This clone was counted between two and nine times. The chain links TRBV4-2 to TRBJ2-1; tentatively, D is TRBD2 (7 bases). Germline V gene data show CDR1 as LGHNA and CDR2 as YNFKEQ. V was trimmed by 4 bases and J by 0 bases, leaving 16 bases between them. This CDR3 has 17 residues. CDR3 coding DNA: TGTGCCAGCAGCCGGGACACTAGCGCCAGCTCCTACAATGAGCAGTTCTTC. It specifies CASSRDTSASSYNEQFF.

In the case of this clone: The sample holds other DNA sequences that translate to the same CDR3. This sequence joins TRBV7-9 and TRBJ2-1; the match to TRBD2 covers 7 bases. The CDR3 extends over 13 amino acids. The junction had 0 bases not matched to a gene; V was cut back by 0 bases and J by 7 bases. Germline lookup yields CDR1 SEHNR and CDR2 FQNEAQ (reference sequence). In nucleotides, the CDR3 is TGTGCCAGCAGCTTAGCGGGAGGGAATGAGCAGTTCTTC. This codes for CASSLAGGNEQFF.

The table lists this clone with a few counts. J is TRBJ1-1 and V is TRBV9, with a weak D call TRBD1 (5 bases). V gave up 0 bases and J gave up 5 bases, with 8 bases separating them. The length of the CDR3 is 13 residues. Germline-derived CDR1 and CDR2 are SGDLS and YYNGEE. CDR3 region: CASSVERGTEAFF. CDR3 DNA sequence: TGTGCCAGCAGCGTAGAGCGGGGGACTGAAGCTTTCTTT.

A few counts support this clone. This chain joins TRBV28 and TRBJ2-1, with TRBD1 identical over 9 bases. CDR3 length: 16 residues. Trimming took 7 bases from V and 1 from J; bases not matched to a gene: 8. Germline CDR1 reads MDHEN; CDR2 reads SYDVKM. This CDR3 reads CASTGPGTGSYNEQFF. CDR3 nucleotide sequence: TGTGCCAGCACCGGGCCCGGGACAGGGTCCTACAATGAGCAGTTCTTC.

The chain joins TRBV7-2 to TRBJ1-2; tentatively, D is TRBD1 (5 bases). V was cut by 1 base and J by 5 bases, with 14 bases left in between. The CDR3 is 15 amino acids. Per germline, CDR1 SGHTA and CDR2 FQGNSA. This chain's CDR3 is CASSLGSGGTYGYTF. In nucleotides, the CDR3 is TGTGCCAGCAGCTTAGGGTCGGGGGGTACTTATGGCTACACCTTC. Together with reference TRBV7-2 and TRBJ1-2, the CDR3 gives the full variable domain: GAGVSQSPSNKVTEKGKDVELRCDPISGHTALYWYRQSLGQGLEFLIYFQGNSAPDKSGLPSDRFSAERTGGSVSTLTIQRTQQEDSAVYLCASSLGSGGTYGYTFGSGTRLTVV.

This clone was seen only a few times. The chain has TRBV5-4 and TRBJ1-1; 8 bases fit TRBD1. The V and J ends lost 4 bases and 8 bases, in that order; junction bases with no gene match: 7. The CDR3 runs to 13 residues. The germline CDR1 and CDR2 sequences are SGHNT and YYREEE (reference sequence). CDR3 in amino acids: CASSRDRQGEAFF. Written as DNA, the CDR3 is TGTGCCAGCAGCCGAGACCGACAGGGGGAAGCTTTCTTT.

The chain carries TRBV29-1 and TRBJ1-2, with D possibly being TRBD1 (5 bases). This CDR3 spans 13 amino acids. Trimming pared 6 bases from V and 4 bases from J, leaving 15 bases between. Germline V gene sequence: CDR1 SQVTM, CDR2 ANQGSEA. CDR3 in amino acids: CSVGRGDGYGYTF. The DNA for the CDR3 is TGCAGCGTCGGGCGGGGGGACGGCTATGGCTACACCTTC.

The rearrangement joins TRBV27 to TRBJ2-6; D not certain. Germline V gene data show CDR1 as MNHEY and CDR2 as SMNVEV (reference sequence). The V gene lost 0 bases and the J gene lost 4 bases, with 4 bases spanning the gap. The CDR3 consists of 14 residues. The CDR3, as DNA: TGTGCCAGCAGTTTATCACGGGGGGCCAACGTCCTGACTTTC. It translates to CASSLSRGANVLTF.

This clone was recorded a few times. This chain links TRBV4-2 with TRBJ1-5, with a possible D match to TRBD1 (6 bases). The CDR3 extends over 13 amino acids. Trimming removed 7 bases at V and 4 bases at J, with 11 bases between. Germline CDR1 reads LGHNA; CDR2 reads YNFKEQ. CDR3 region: CASTTGINQPQHF. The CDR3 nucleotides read TGTGCCAGCACTACAGGGATAAATCAGCCCCAGCATTTT.

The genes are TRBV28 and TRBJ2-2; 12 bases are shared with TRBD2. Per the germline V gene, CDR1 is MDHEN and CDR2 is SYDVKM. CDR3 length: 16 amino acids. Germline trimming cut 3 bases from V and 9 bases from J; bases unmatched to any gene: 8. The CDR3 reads CASSLPSGRAQRELFF. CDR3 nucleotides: TGTGCCAGCAGTTTGCCTAGCGGGAGGGCTCAGAGGGAGCTGTTTTTT.

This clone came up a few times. CDR3 coding DNA: TGTGCCAGCAGCTTAACTGGACTAGCGGGAGGCGGGTATACGCAGTATTTT. Its translation is CASSLTGLAGGGYTQYF. The V and J genes are TRBV7-3 and TRBJ2-3; 14 nucleotides align to TRBD2. There are 17 residues in the CDR3. The junction had 6 bases not matched to a gene; V was cut back by 0 bases and J by 7 bases. Germline CDR1 and CDR2: SGHTA and FQGTGA.

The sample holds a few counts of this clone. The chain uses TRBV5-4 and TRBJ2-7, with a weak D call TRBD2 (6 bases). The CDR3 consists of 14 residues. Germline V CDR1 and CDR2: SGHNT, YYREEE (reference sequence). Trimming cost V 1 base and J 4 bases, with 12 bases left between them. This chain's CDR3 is CASSLTGVKYEQYF. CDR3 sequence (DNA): TGTGCCAGCAGCTTGACGGGAGTGAAGTACGAGCAGTACTTC. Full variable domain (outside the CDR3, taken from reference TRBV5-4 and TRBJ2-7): ETGVTQSPTHLIKTRGQQVTLRCSSQSGHNTVSWYQQALGQGPQFIFQYYREEENGRGNFPPRFSGLQFPNYSSELNVNALELDDSALYLCASSLTGVKYEQYFGPGTRLTVT.

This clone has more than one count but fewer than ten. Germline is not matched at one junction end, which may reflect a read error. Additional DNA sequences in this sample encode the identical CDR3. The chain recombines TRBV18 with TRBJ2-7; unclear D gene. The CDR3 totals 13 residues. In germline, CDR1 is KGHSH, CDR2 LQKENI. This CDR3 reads CASSPPSSYEQYF. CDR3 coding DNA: TGTGCCAGCTCGCCACCGAGCTCCTACGAGCAGTACTTC.

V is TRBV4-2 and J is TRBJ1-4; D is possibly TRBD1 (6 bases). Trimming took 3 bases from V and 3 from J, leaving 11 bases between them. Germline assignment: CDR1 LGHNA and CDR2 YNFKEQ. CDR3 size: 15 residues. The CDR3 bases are TGTGCCAGCAGCCATTCCGGGACACCTAATGAAAAACTGTTTTTT. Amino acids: CASSHSGTPNEKLFF.

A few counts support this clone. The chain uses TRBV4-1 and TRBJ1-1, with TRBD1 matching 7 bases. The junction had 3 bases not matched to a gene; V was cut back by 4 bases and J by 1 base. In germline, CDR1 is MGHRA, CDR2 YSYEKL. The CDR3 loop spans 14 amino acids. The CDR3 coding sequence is TGCGCCAGCAGCCCGGGACAGAGGAACACTGAAGCTTTCTTT. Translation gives CASSPGQRNTEAFF.

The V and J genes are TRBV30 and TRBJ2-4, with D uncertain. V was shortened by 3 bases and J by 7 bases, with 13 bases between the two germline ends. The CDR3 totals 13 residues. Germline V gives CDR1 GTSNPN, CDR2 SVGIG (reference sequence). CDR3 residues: CAWSPGAGNIQYF. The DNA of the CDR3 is TGTGCCTGGAGCCCTGGAGCCGGGAACATTCAGTACTTC.

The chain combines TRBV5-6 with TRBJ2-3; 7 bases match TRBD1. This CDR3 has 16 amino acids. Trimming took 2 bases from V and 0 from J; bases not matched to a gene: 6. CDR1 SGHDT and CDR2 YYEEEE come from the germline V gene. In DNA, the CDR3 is TGTGCCAGCAGCTTATCCGGGACAGCCAGCACAGATACGCAGTATTTT. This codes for CASSLSGTASTDTQYF.